This record looks at one T cell receptor beta chain sequence and its context. The antigen is not known. The sample comes from a study of CD8 T cells in ankylosing spondylitis. Points from the study as a whole: Blood from ankylosing spondylitis patients appeared to carry a characteristic roughly 8-variant TCR beta motif. Peripheral blood samples showed relatively rare disease-linked clones, and these clones were CD8+. Reportedly, matched ankylosing spondylitis synovial fluid was significantly enriched for disease-linked clones.

Scientists made TCR beta libraries using quantitative 5'-RACE with molecular barcodes. TCRdb reanalysed the 5' RACE reads using MiXCR and keeps one entry per CDR3 protein. The table shows about 250,000 distinct CDR3 sequences, with about 10% occurring only once. Trimming took 3 bases from V and 7 from J; bases not matched to a gene: 6. From germline, CDR1 is LNHDA and CDR2 SQIVND (reference sequence). CDR3 length: 14 residues. The source of this sequence is a male donor with ankylosing spondylitis or in good health (not recorded which). Sequenced: blood, either unsorted or a sorted T cell fraction (not recorded which). The chain has TRBV19 and TRBJ1-1, with TRBD1 matching 9 bases. The CDR3 loop is CASSIRDRAYEAFF. DNA for the CDR3: TGTGCCAGTAGTATCCGGGACAGGGCCTATGAAGCTTTCTTT.